This entry lists 25 T cell receptor beta chains sequenced from one sample in a study of blood T cell repertoires in COVID-19 (dated by TCRdb to between 2020 and 2021). Libraries were built with the immunoSEQ multiplex PCR assay. TCRdb retrieved this table from immuneACCESS and kept in-frame rearrangements only. Not all clones are present; in checked studies, unresolved V genes account for under half, and no reason is known for the remainder. For this sample the table gives around 290,000 clones, of which roughly 90% were detected only once. The leading ten clones occupy 1.5% to 2% of the sample. Sequences were obtained from PBMCs or T cells enriched from blood (not recorded which). All receptors derive from a middle-aged woman who had recovered from COVID-19.

The J gene is TRBJ2-5, the V gene TRBV19; 7 bases line up with TRBD1. The CDR3 totals 13 residues. The J segment lost 4 bases and the V segment lost 4 bases, leaving 3 bases of the junction unmatched. CDR1 and CDR2 (germline): LNHDA, SQIVND (reference sequence). The CDR3 protein is CASSTDRAETQYF. For the CDR3, the DNA is TGTGCCAGTAGTACAGACAGGGCAGAGACCCAGTACTTC.

Comment on this clone: This CDR3 is also generated by other DNA sequences in the sample. This chain joins TRBV7-3 and TRBJ2-1, with TRBD2 matching over 9 bases. Germline V gives CDR1 SGHTA, CDR2 FQGTGA. The V segment lost 4 bases and the J segment 0 bases; nucleotides outside the gene matches: 1. This CDR3 has 15 residues. CDR3 in DNA: TGTGCCAGCAGCTCGACTAGCGGCTCCTACAATGAGCAGTTCTTC. Protein: CASSSTSGSYNEQFF. Supplemented by reference TRBV7-3 and TRBJ2-1, the full variable domain reads GAGVSQTPSNKVTEKGKYVELRCDPISGHTALYWYRQSLGQGPEFLIYFQGTGAADDSGLPNDRFFAVRPEGSVSTLKIQRTERGDSAVYLCASSSTSGSYNEQFFGPGTRLTVL.

This CDR3 is CAISGTTGGTEAFF. DNA of the CDR3: TGTGCCATCAGTGGGACCACAGGGGGGACTGAAGCTTTCTTT. The chain couples TRBV10-3 to TRBJ1-1; 8 nucleotides line up with TRBD1. The CDR3 has 14 residues. V gave up 4 bases and J gave up 5 bases; unmatched junction bases: 6. Looked up from germline, CDR1 is ENHRY and CDR2 is SYGVKD.

V is TRBV7-2 and J is TRBJ1-1; 8 nucleotides match TRBD1. The CDR3 consists of 19 residues. Trimming took 4 bases from V and 6 from J; bases not matched to a gene: 22. Germline values: CDR1 SGHTA, CDR2 FQGNSA. The CDR3 loop reads CASSSRGGQGRVRGAEAFF. Written as DNA, the CDR3 is TGTGCCAGCAGCTCCAGGGGTGGACAGGGAAGGGTTCGAGGGGCTGAAGCTTTCTTT.

The chain recombines TRBV4-1 with TRBJ1-4; 8 nucleotides line up with TRBD1. The CDR3 is made up of 15 amino acids. The V gene's germline CDR1 is MGHRA and CDR2 YSYEKL. V was clipped by 5 bases and J by 7 bases; unmatched bases: 9. CDR3 in amino acids: CASSSQGAQGEKLFF. The CDR3 region has the DNA TGCGCCAGCAGCTCCCAGGGGGCGCAGGGTGAAAAACTGTTTTTT.

The rearrangement joins TRBV18 to TRBJ1-4, with 10 bases that match TRBD1. V lost 2 bases and J lost 6; bases outside the gene matches: 6. The CDR3 length is 16 residues. Germline CDR1 and CDR2: KGHSH and LQKENI. CDR3 region: CASSPFPGTGDEKLFF. The CDR3 nucleotides read TGTGCCAGCTCACCATTTCCCGGGACAGGGGATGAAAAACTGTTTTTT.

The chain recombines TRBV19 with TRBJ1-4; 10 bases fit TRBD1. Trimming took 4 bases from V and 1 from J; bases not matched to a gene: 6. This CDR3 has 17 amino acids. CDR1 and CDR2 from the germline V gene are LNHDA and SQIVND (reference sequence). The CDR3 protein is CASSTPDRGQTNEKLFF. The CDR3 coding sequence is TGTGCCAGTAGTACCCCCGACAGGGGGCAAACTAATGAAAAACTGTTTTTT.

This clone was counted a single time. The chain recombines TRBV5-1 with TRBJ2-5; possible D gene TRBD2, 5 bases. The CDR3 sequence is 13 residues long. The V and J ends lost 2 bases and 2 bases respectively, with 7 bases between them. Germline V gene sequence: CDR1 SGHRS, CDR2 YFSETQ. CDR3 sequence reads: CASSFREQETQYF. In DNA, the CDR3 is TGCGCCAGCAGCTTTAGGGAGCAAGAGACCCAGTACTTC.

The chain combines TRBV18 with TRBJ1-5; 8 nucleotides line up with TRBD1. V lost 2 bases to trimming and J lost 4 bases; unmatched junction nucleotides: 4. Germline CDR1 reads KGHSH; CDR2 reads LQKENI. CDR3 length: 15 amino acids. CDR3 sequence (DNA): TGTGCCAGCTCACCAGCCGGGACAGGTAATCAGCCCCAGCATTTT. It translates to CASSPAGTGNQPQHF.

The rearrangement links TRBV25-1 to TRBJ1-3; no clear D. The CDR3 consists of 16 residues. Germline V gene sequence: CDR1 MGHDK, CDR2 SYGVNS. The V gene lost 5 bases and the J gene lost 0 bases, with 14 bases spanning the gap. The CDR3 nucleotides read TGTGCCAGCAGTCCCAGGACGGGGAGCTCTGGAAACACCATATATTTT. Amino acid sequence: CASSPRTGSSGNTIYF.

The V gene is TRBV19, the J gene TRBJ1-5, with a possible D match to TRBD1 (6 bases). CDR3 size: 15 residues. The ends were cut back, 6 bases at V and 2 bases at J, with 14 bases in the middle. Looked up from germline, CDR1 is LNHDA and CDR2 is SQIVND (reference sequence). As DNA, the CDR3 is TGTGCCAGTAGGGACACTTCAGGGGGCAATCAGCCCCAGCATTTT. Translated: CASRDTSGGNQPQHF.

The chain combines TRBV18 with TRBJ1-2, with a weak D call TRBD1 (6 bases). Trimming shortened V by 3 bases and J by 5 bases, and 10 bases separated the two germline ends. This CDR3 is 13 amino acids long. Germline loops: CDR1 KGHSH, CDR2 LQKENI. The CDR3 loop is CASSPDGQYGYTF. The CDR3 coding sequence is TGTGCCAGCTCACCGGACGGACAGTATGGCTACACCTTC.

The rearrangement joins TRBV4-1 to TRBJ1-1; 10 positions match TRBD1. With V trimmed by 3 bases and J by 6 bases, 10 bases remained unmatched. The CDR3 is made up of 16 amino acids. Germline V gives CDR1 MGHRA, CDR2 YSYEKL. CDR3 sequence (DNA): TGCGCCAGCAGCCACCCTGGACAGGGGGGATTGGCTGAAGCTTTCTTT. This encodes CASSHPGQGGLAEAFF.

This clone appeared a single time. V usage is TRBV9 and J usage is TRBJ2-2; TRBD1 matches 9 bases. The V segment lost 0 bases and the J segment 4 bases; nucleotides outside the gene matches: 13. This CDR3 region has 19 residues. In germline, CDR1 is SGDLS, CDR2 YYNGEE. As DNA, the CDR3 is TGTGCCAGCAGCGTAGCCCTTTTAAGAGACAGGGGGATCACCGGGGAGCTGTTTTTT. Its translation: CASSVALLRDRGITGELFF.

The V call is TRBV27, the J call TRBJ1-2; 11 bases are shared with TRBD1. CDR1 is MNHEY, CDR2 SMNVEV, per germline (reference sequence). Germline trimming cut 5 bases from V and 2 bases from J; bases unmatched to any gene: 7. CDR3 length: 16 residues. In DNA, the CDR3 is TGTGCCAGCAGTCTAACGGGACAGGGGGGGAACTATGGCTACACCTTC. Residues: CASSLTGQGGNYGYTF.

The gene calls are TRBV12-5 and TRBJ2-7; TRBD1 aligns across 10 bases. The length of the CDR3 is 16 residues. Germline V lookup: CDR1 LGHNT, CDR2 FRNRAP. J lost 2 bases, V lost 6 bases, and 10 bases had no gene match. The CDR3 nucleotides are TGTGCTAGTGGCAATCGGGACAGGGGTATAACCTACGAGCAGTACTTC. This translates into CASGNRDRGITYEQYF. The whole variable domain, filled in from reference TRBV12-5 and TRBJ2-7, reads DARVTQTPRHKVTEMGQEVTMRCQPILGHNTVFWYRQTMMQGLELLAYFRNRAPLDDSGMPKDRFSAEMPDATLATLKIQPSEPRDSAVYFCASGNRDRGITYEQYFGPGTRLTVT.

This clone was recorded once. The V call is TRBV7-2, the J call TRBJ1-3; unclear D gene. Germline assignment: CDR1 SGHTA and CDR2 FQGNSA. Trimming cost V 1 base and J 1 base, with 5 bases left between them. CDR3 length: 14 residues. CDR3 coding DNA: TGTGCCAGCAGCTTAGGTCAGTCTGGAAACACCATATATTTT. This codes for CASSLGQSGNTIYF. Full variable domain (rest looked up from reference TRBV7-2 and TRBJ1-3): GAGVSQSPSNKVTEKGKDVELRCDPISGHTALYWYRQSLGQGLEFLIYFQGNSAPDKSGLPSDRFSAERTGGSVSTLTIQRTQQEDSAVYLCASSLGQSGNTIYFGEGSWLTVV.

The V call is TRBV11-2, the J call TRBJ2-3; 9 nucleotides match TRBD2. Trimming took 5 bases from V and 4 from J; bases not matched to a gene: 10. Germline values: CDR1 SGHAT, CDR2 FQNNGV. This CDR3 comprises 16 residues. The CDR3 sequence is CASSPRGTSLPDTQYF. CDR3 nucleotides: TGTGCCAGCAGCCCTAGAGGGACTAGCTTGCCAGATACGCAGTATTTT.

The rearrangement joins TRBV7-3 to TRBJ2-7; 7 bases line up with TRBD2. This CDR3 comprises 15 residues. V shed 1 base and J 2 bases; nucleotides not matched to a gene: 5. Germline-derived CDR1 and CDR2 are SGHTA and FQGTGA. The chain's CDR3 is CASSLRGGGTYEQYF. Written as DNA, the CDR3 is TGTGCCAGCAGCTTAAGGGGCGGGGGAACCTACGAGCAGTACTTC. Full variable domain (rest looked up from reference TRBV7-3 and TRBJ2-7): GAGVSQTPSNKVTEKGKYVELRCDPISGHTALYWYRQSLGQGPEFLIYFQGTGAADDSGLPNDRFFAVRPEGSVSTLKIQRTERGDSAVYLCASSLRGGGTYEQYFGPGTRLTVT.

The gene calls are TRBV27 and TRBJ2-1; 11 bases map to TRBD2. This CDR3 comprises 17 residues. From germline, CDR1 is MNHEY and CDR2 SMNVEV (reference sequence). V was pared by 5 bases and J by 5 bases, with 11 bases of the junction left unmatched. CDR3 DNA sequence: TGTGCCAGCAGTCCTCCGACTAGCGGGATAGGCGACAATGAGCAGTTCTTC. Translated: CASSPPTSGIGDNEQFF.

The chain employs TRBV9 and TRBJ1-5, with a possible D match to TRBD1 (5 bases). Germline loops: CDR1 SGDLS, CDR2 YYNGEE. The CDR3 runs 14 residues. V was cut by 2 bases and J by 6 bases, with 12 bases left in between. The CDR3 region has the DNA TGTGCCAGCAGCGTGGAGGGAAGGGGTCAGCCCCAGCATTTT. This sequence encodes CASSVEGRGQPQHF.

This chain connects TRBV19 to TRBJ1-4, with a weak D call TRBD1 (6 bases). From germline, CDR1 is LNHDA and CDR2 SQIVND (reference sequence). The CDR3 runs 16 residues. Trimming shortened V by 9 bases and J by 8 bases, and 25 bases separated the two germline ends. The CDR3 reads CASRNGGPGMGEKLFF. DNA of the CDR3: TGTGCCAGCCGCAACGGGGGGCCAGGGATGGGAGAAAAACTGTTTTTT. The full variable domain, rest sourced from reference TRBV19 and TRBJ1-4, is DGGITQSPKYLFRKEGQNVTLSCEQNLNHDAMYWYRQDPGQGLRLIYYSQIVNDFQKGDIAEGYSVSREKKESFPLTVTSAQKNPTAFYLCASRNGGPGMGEKLFFGSGTQLSVL.

The chain has TRBV30 and TRBJ2-7, with D possibly TRBD2 on 7 matching bases. V lost 4 bases, J lost 4 bases, and 17 bases lay in between. This CDR3 comprises 14 residues. Per germline, CDR1 GTSNPN and CDR2 SVGIG (reference sequence). The CDR3 sequence: CAWTQGGGLYEQYF. The CDR3 bases are TGTGCCTGGACCCAAGGGGGGGGGCTATACGAGCAGTACTTC.

The gene calls are TRBV11-2 and TRBJ1-6, with a tentative D call TRBD1 (6 bases). In germline, CDR1 is SGHAT, CDR2 FQNNGV. The CDR3 totals 19 residues. V was pared by 5 bases and J by 0 bases, with 20 bases between. The CDR3 region is CASSPSPAGASSYNSPLHF. The CDR3 bases are TGTGCCAGCAGCCCCTCCCCCGCGGGGGCCAGCTCCTATAATTCACCCCTCCACTTT.

The V call is TRBV6-2 or TRBV6-3, the J call TRBJ1-1; D remains ambiguous. Germline V CDR1 and CDR2: MNHEY, SVGEGT. Deletions cut 0 bases from V and 1 base from J, with 18 bases between. The CDR3 consists of 18 residues. The CDR3 DNA reads TGTGCCAGCAGTTACTCTAAGGCTGTGGGCCCTTCGAACACTGAAGCTTTCTTT. Protein sequence: CASSYSKAVGPSNTEAFF.